The T cell receptor (beta chain) described here comes from a study of cytomegalovirus exposure and HLA in healthy donors. CDR1 LGHNA and CDR2 YNFKEQ come from the germline V gene. The CDR3 length is 13 residues. Trimming took off 1 base at V and 3 bases at J, with 7 bases between the two ends. The study ran its PCR with 60 Vbeta and 13 Jbeta primers. Measured with immunoSEQ multiplex PCR; TCRdb has only the in-frame clones, and not every one. The data show about 99,000 clones, with 76% seen just once and about 5.4% held by the top ten. Healthy bone marrow donors supplied every sample. Study results and caveats: In an earlier analysis, in fewer than 700 donors, most V segments appeared productive either ~90% or ~30% of the time. Per published reports, the classifier diagnosed cytomegalovirus status with high specificity and sensitivity.

Comment on this clone: The antigen is undetermined.

The origin of this receptor is a woman aged 18-29 years in good health and CMV-seropositive. V is TRBV4-2 and J is TRBJ2-7, with D perhaps TRBD2 (5 bases). Source material: PBMCs. CDR3 amino acids: CASSQVGDYEQYF. CDR3 coding DNA: TGTGCCAGCAGCCAAGTCGGGGACTACGAGCAGTACTTC.